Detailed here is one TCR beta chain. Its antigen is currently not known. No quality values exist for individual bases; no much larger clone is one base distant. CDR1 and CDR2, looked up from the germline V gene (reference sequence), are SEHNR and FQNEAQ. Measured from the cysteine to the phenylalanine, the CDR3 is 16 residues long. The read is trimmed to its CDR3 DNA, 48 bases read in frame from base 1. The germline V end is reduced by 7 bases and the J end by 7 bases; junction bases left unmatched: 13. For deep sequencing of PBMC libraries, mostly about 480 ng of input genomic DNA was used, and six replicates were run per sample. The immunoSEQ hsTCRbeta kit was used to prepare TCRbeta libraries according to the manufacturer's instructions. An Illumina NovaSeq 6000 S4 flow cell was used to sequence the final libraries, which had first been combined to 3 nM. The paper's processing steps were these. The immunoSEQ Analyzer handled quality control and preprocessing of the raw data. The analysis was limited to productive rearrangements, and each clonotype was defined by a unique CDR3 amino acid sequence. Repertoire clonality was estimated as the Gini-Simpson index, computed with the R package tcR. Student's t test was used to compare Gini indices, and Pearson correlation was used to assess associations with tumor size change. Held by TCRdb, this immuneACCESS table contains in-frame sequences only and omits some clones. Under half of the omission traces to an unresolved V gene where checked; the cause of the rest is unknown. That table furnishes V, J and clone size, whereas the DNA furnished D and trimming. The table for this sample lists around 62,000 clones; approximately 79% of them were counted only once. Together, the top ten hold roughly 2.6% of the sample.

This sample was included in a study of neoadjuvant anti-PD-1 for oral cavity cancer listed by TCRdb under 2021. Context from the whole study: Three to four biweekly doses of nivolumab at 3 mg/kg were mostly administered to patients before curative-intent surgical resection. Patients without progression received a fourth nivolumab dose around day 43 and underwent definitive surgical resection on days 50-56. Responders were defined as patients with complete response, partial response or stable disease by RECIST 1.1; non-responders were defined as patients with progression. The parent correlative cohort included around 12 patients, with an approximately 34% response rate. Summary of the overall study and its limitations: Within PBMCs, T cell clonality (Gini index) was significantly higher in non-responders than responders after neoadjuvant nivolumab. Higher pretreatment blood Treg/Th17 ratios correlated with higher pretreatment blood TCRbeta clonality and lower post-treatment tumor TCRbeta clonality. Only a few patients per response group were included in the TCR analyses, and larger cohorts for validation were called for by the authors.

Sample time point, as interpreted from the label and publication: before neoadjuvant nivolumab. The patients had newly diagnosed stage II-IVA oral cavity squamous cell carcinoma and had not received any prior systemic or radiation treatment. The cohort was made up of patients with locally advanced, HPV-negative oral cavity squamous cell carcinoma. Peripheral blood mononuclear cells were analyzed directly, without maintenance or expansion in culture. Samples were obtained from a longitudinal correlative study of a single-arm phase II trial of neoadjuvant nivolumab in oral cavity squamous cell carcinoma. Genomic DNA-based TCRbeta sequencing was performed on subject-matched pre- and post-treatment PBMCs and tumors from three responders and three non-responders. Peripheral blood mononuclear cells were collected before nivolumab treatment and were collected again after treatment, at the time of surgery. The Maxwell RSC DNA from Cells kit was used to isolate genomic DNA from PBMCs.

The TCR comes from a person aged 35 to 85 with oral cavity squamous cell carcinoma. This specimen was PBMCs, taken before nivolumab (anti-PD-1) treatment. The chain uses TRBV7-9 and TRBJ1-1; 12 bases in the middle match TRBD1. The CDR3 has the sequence CASNPGTGGEEGEAFF. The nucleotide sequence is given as TGTGCCAGCAACCCCGGGACAGGGGGCGAAGAGGGTGAAGCTTTCTTT.